Sequencing of this T cell receptor beta chain was carried out in a study of graft-versus-host responses after intestinal transplantation (dated by TCRdb to the early 2020s). About the full investigation: The transplants that recipients received were multivisceral, liver-intestinal, or isolated intestinal. Anti-thymocyte globulin induction was given to all recipients, followed by maintenance tacrolimus and steroids for two to four years. Graft-versus-host and host-versus-graft alloreactive T cell clones were tracked in the graft, circulation and bone marrow after intestinal transplantation using bulk TCR-beta CDR3 sequencing. To identify alloreactive clones, pre-transplant mixed lymphocyte reaction products were sequenced and then compared with unstimulated pre-transplant donor and recipient T cells. The cohort enrolled about 23 intestinal transplant recipients, one of whom was a retransplant, and a few patients without pretransplant specimens were excluded. Donor T cell macrochimerism was defined as a peak of at least 4% donor T cells among recipient peripheral blood mononuclear cells. Rather than going through the commercial service, samples from three later patients were sequenced in-house on an Illumina MiSeq and processed with MiXCR.

As encoded in the germline V gene, CDR1 is SNHLY while CDR2 is FYNNEI. Between the V and J ends, shortened by 5 bases and 0 bases respectively, the junction contains 12 bases. Inclusive of the bounding cysteine and phenylalanine, the CDR3 is 15 residues long. Kept here is only the CDR3 DNA, which spans 45 bases and is read in frame from base 1. The library was produced with the immunoSEQ multiplex PCR assay. For most patients, genomic DNA was isolated with the Qiagen DNeasy Blood and Tissue Kit and sent frozen to Adaptive Biotechnologies for TCR sequencing. For most patients, genomic DNA was subjected to high-throughput TCR-beta CDR3 sequencing by Adaptive Biotechnologies. The published analysis was carried out like this. TCR sequencing data for 15 to 20 patients were retrieved from Adaptive's ImmunoSEQ software; a few other patients were processed with MiXCR and VDJtools. To correct CD4 versus CD8 sorting errors, any sequence found in both subsets at a frequency ratio below 5:1 was removed. Because the origin of CDR3 nucleotide sequences shared between donor and recipient could not be assigned, those sequences were removed. At least 2-fold expansion over unstimulated cells and a minimum CFSE-low frequency of 0.002% (template counts) or 0.001% (read counts) were required for clones to be classified as alloreactive. A clone was considered mappable if detected in the sequenced pre-transplant spleen, lymph node, or MLR CFSE-low populations of the donor or recipient. The cumulative frequency of alloreactive clones was calculated as a percentage of all sequences, weighted by copy number. Sourced from immuneACCESS, this table was stored by TCRdb with only in-frame sequences that have V and J called. A share of the clones is absent; for the studies checked, an unresolved V gene accounts for under half, and the remainder has no known explanation. V and J calls and clone size come straight from that table; D and trimming were deduced from the DNA. The sample yields approximately 130,000 clones; around 94% were counted once. Together, the top ten hold over 0.15% of the sample.

This clone appeared a few times. Its antigen target is currently unknown. No much larger clone exists at a distance of one base, and base qualities are not known. Overall results and qualifications from the work: GvH clones were detected in recipient bone marrow, and some appeared earlier in ileal mucosa or blood, consistent with an intestinal mucosal origin. High GvH to HvG T cell clonal ratios were observed in the allografts of patients with donor T cell macrochimerism. Early after transplant, declines in HvG clones were associated with peak levels of circulating GvH clones. The conclusions were limited by the relatively low number and heterogeneity of the intestinal transplant patients.

In light of the paper, this sample's time point label describes: cells obtained before transplantation from donor or recipient. CD3+CD4+ and CD3+CD8+ populations were FACS-sorted from unstimulated pre-transplant donor and recipient cells taken from spleen or lymph nodes. The chain is assembled from TRBV2 and TRBJ2-3; matching of 5 bases hints at TRBD1 as the D gene. The sequence was collected from a human donor who received an intestinal transplant. The sample was unstimulated CD4+ T cells sorted from spleen or lymph node cells, taken before intestinal transplant. The bases read TGTGCCAGCAGTCGACAGCGAGCAAGCACAGATACGCAGTATTTT. This encodes CASSRQRASTDTQYF. Joined to the reference TRBV2 and TRBJ2-3 proteins, this CDR3 gives the full variable domain: EPEVTQTPSHQVTQMGQEVILRCVPISNHLYFYWYRQILGQKVEFLVSFYNNEISEKSEIFDDQFSVERPDGSNFTLKIRSTKLEDSAMYFCASSRQRASTDTQYFGPGTRLTVL.